Each of the 26 T cell receptor beta chains below was sequenced from the same sample in a study of blood T cell repertoires in COVID-19. The assay was immunoSEQ multiplex PCR, and TCRdb's table has in-frame clones only and misses some. Counted here are about 50,000 clones, 75% to 85% occurring once; the ten biggest clones make up 16%. Sequenced: peripheral blood. Source of these receptors: a man between 35 and 55 years old with acute or convalescent COVID-19.

This clone was seen more than once but under ten times. This chain joins TRBV10-3 and TRBJ1-2; D is possibly TRBD1 (6 bases). Germline CDR1 ENHRY, CDR2 SYGVKD. Trimming removed 2 bases from V and 8 bases from J, with 15 bases in between. This CDR3 has 14 amino acids. As DNA, the CDR3 is TGTGCCATCAGTGAGAGGGGGGGGCTGGGCGGCTACACCTTC. Amino acid sequence: CAISERGGLGGYTF.

The chain joins TRBV11-2 to TRBJ1-2; D gene unclear. The CDR3 sequence is 11 residues long. V dropped 5 bases and J dropped 10 bases, with 11 bases sitting between them. From germline, CDR1 is SGHAT and CDR2 FQNNGV. This CDR3 is CASSRDGDYTF. DNA for the CDR3: TGTGCCAGCAGCAGAGACGGAGACTACACCTTC.

The gene calls are TRBV18 and TRBJ2-1, with TRBD2 as a possible D gene (5 bases). The V and J ends lost 4 bases and 4 bases respectively, with 17 bases between them. Germline values: CDR1 KGHSH, CDR2 LQKENI. The length of the CDR3 is 16 residues. CDR3 sequence: CASSRAGHDPYNEQFF. The CDR3 bases are TGTGCCAGCTCACGGGCGGGCCACGACCCATACAATGAGCAGTTCTTC.

This rearrangement joins TRBV10-2 to TRBJ1-1; weak D call: TRBD1 (5 bases). The CDR3 has 14 amino acids. V was shortened by 2 bases and J by 6 bases, with 13 bases between the two germline ends. Germline CDR1 is WSHSY and CDR2 is SAAADI. CDR3 nucleotide sequence: TGCGCCAGCAGTGAGCCCGCGTGGGGGGCTGAAGCTTTCTTT. Translation: CASSEPAWGAEAFF.

V is TRBV2 and J is TRBJ1-3; 8 bases map to TRBD1. Germline CDR1 reads SNHLY; CDR2 reads FYNNEI. This CDR3 contains 14 residues. The J segment lost 2 bases and the V segment lost 8 bases, leaving 5 bases of the junction unmatched. The CDR3 nucleotides read TGTGCCAGCGGGGGCAGGGGGCCTGGAAACACCATATATTTT. It specifies CASGGRGPGNTIYF.

A single count supports this clone. The J gene is TRBJ1-4, the V gene TRBV2, with a possible D match to TRBD1 (6 bases). The ends were cut back, 3 bases at V and 8 bases at J, with 13 bases in the middle. Per the germline V gene, CDR1 is SNHLY and CDR2 is FYNNEI. The CDR3 is made up of 14 amino acids. The CDR3 here is CASSDSWTVEKLFF. The CDR3 nucleotides read TGTGCCAGCAGTGACTCATGGACAGTCGAAAAACTGTTTTTT.

The genes are TRBV19 and TRBJ2-2; D possibly corresponds to TRBD1 (5 bases). Germline-derived CDR1 and CDR2 are LNHDA and SQIVND (reference sequence). This CDR3 has 15 amino acids. V shed 5 bases and J shed 0 bases, with 10 bases lying between them. The CDR3 spells CASSPRGTNTGELFF. DNA of the CDR3: TGTGCCAGTAGTCCAAGGGGCACGAACACCGGGGAGCTGTTTTTT.

This chain joins TRBV7-6 and TRBJ1-5, with a possible D match to TRBD1 (6 bases). The CDR3 is made up of 15 amino acids. V was trimmed by 2 bases and J by 9 bases, leaving 17 bases between them. Per the germline V gene, CDR1 is SGHVS and CDR2 is FNYEAQ. CDR3 in DNA: TGTGCCAGCAGCTTAAGCGAGGGGGGAGGGGGGCCCCAGCATTTT. The encoded protein is CASSLSEGGGGPQHF.

The gene calls are TRBV6-5 and TRBJ1-2; 9 nucleotides agree with TRBD1. This CDR3 has 15 amino acids. Germline CDR1 MNHEY, CDR2 SVGAGI. The ends lost 6 bases at V and 4 bases at J; junction bases unmatched: 9. The CDR3 sequence is CASREGQGIAYGYTF. CDR3 nucleotide sequence: TGTGCCAGCAGGGAGGGACAGGGTATCGCCTATGGCTACACCTTC.

The rearrangement uses TRBV2 and TRBJ2-7, with TRBD2 matching 13 bases. V shed 4 bases and J 6 bases; nucleotides not matched to a gene: 3. The CDR3 covers 14 residues. The V gene's germline CDR1 is SNHLY and CDR2 FYNNEI. The CDR3 DNA reads TGTGCCAGCAGTGGAACTAGCGGGAGGGTCGAGCAGTACTTC. Its protein product is CASSGTSGRVEQYF.

The chain employs TRBV7-9 and TRBJ1-4, with TRBD1 matching 9 bases. Per the germline V gene, CDR1 is SEHNR and CDR2 is FQNEAQ (reference sequence). This CDR3 region has 18 residues. V gave up 4 bases and J gave up 3 bases; unmatched junction bases: 12. Written as DNA, the CDR3 is TGTGCCAGCAGCTCATCTAGGGAGGGACAGGGAGCTAATGAAAAACTGTTTTTT. It codes for CASSSSREGQGANEKLFF.

This clone was counted a few times. V gene TRBV27 combines with J gene TRBJ2-3; the D is unclear. The CDR3 consists of 14 residues. The ends were cut back, 4 bases at V and 2 bases at J, with 10 bases in the middle. Germline V gives CDR1 MNHEY, CDR2 SMNVEV (reference sequence). In DNA, the CDR3 is TGTGCCAGCAGTTCTAACAGAGACACAGATACGCAGTATTTT. It specifies CASSSNRDTDTQYF.

The rearrangement joins TRBV2 to TRBJ2-3; 8 nucleotides match TRBD1. The CDR3 extends over 14 amino acids. In germline, CDR1 is SNHLY, CDR2 FYNNEI. J was trimmed by 4 bases and V by 6 bases; bases with no gene match: 6. In DNA form, the CDR3 reads TGTGCCAGCAGAAGGCAACAGGGGGCAGATACGCAGTATTTT. Protein product: CASRRQQGADTQYF. The whole variable domain, remainder taken from reference TRBV2 and TRBJ2-3, is EPEVTQTPSHQVTQMGQEVILRCVPISNHLYFYWYRQILGQKVEFLVSFYNNEISEKSEIFDDQFSVERPDGSNFTLKIRSTKLEDSAMYFCASRRQQGADTQYFGPGTRLTVL.

This chain joins TRBV14 and TRBJ2-5; no definite D call. This CDR3 contains 12 residues. Deletions cut 3 bases from V and 5 bases from J, with 7 bases between. CDR1 and CDR2 from the germline V gene are SGHDN and FVKESK. CDR3 nucleotides: TGTGCCAGCAGCCAGGTCCGGGAGACCCAGTACTTC. It codes for CASSQVRETQYF.

The chain is built from TRBV6-5 and TRBJ1-5, with D perhaps matching TRBD1 (6 bases). The V gene's germline CDR1 is MNHEY and CDR2 SVGAGI. V was cut by 2 bases and J by 7 bases, with 12 bases left in between. The CDR3 is made up of 14 amino acids. The CDR3 loop is CASSYDRQGQPQHF. The CDR3 nucleotides read TGTGCCAGCAGTTACGACAGGCAAGGGCAGCCCCAGCATTTT.

J is TRBJ1-5 and V is TRBV2; 10 bases are shared with TRBD1. CDR3 length equals 15 residues. Germline V gene lookup returns CDR1 SNHLY and CDR2 FYNNEI. The V segment lost 6 bases and the J segment 6 bases; nucleotides outside the gene matches: 8. The CDR3, as DNA: TGTGCCAGCAGCCCCGGGACAGGGGTTGGTCAGCCCCAGCATTTT. Translating gives CASSPGTGVGQPQHF.

This clone was detected only once. This chain connects TRBV5-5 to TRBJ2-7, with D possibly TRBD2 on 5 matching bases. The V gene's germline CDR1 is SGHKS and CDR2 YYEKEE (reference sequence). The CDR3 runs 13 residues. Trimming removed 5 bases from V and 4 bases from J, with 13 bases in between. CDR3 loop: CASSRGSAYEQYV. Written as DNA, the CDR3 is TGTGCCAGCAGTCGGGGTTCAGCATACGAGCAGTACGTC.

J is TRBJ2-5 and V is TRBV18; the match to TRBD2 covers 7 bases. The CDR3 runs to 13 residues. The germline V gene encodes CDR1 KGHSH and CDR2 LQKENI. J gave up 5 bases and V 0 bases, and 0 bases lay outside the gene matches. The CDR3 is CASSPPGGETQYF. CDR3 sequence (DNA): TGTGCCAGCTCACCACCGGGGGGGGAGACCCAGTACTTC.

The rearrangement links TRBV11-2 to TRBJ1-3; the D is unclear. V lost 0 bases and J lost 4, with 10 bases in between. The CDR3 has 15 residues. CDR1 SGHAT and CDR2 FQNNGV come from the germline V gene. CDR3 sequence reads: CASSLELGRGNTIYF. The CDR3 DNA follows: TGTGCCAGCAGCTTAGAGTTAGGGAGAGGAAACACCATATATTTT.

The rearrangement links TRBV5-5 to TRBJ1-1; no clear D. This CDR3 has 13 amino acids. Germline V gives CDR1 SGHKS, CDR2 YYEKEE (reference sequence). The germline V and J ends were trimmed by 1 base and 2 bases, with 6 bases remaining between them. The CDR3, as DNA: TGTGCCAGCAGCTTGCCAAAAAACACTGAAGCTTTCTTT. It specifies CASSLPKNTEAFF.

This clone was recorded a few times. The gene calls are TRBV5-4 and TRBJ2-2, with a tentative D call TRBD1 (5 bases). The V end lost 3 bases, the J end lost 7 bases, and 10 bases lay between the germline ends. This CDR3 is built from 13 residues. Germline V gene data show CDR1 as SGHNT and CDR2 as YYREEE (reference sequence). In DNA, the CDR3 is TGTGCCAGCAGCTCCAAGGGGTACGGGGAGCTGTTTTTT. Protein product: CASSSKGYGELFF.

The chain links TRBV15 to TRBJ2-1, with 9 bases matching TRBD1. Looked up from germline, CDR1 is LNHNV and CDR2 is YYDKDF (reference sequence). V was pared by 0 bases and J by 5 bases, with 2 bases of the junction left unmatched. The CDR3 is made up of 15 amino acids. CDR3 amino acids: CATSRERDRDNEQFF. CDR3 coding DNA: TGTGCCACCAGCAGAGAACGGGACAGGGACAATGAGCAGTTCTTC.

This clone was seen more than once but under ten times. The rearrangement joins TRBV3-1 (or the pseudogene TRBV3-2) to TRBJ1-6; possible D gene TRBD1, 5 bases. Germline lookup yields CDR1 LGHDT and CDR2 YNNKEL (reference sequence). CDR3 length: 17 amino acids. Trimming cost V 3 bases and J 10 bases, with 22 bases left between them. The CDR3 coding sequence is TGTGCCAGCAGCCATACTTCCAGGGTACGGTGGGGATCACCCCTCCACTTT. Translating gives CASSHTSRVRWGSPLHF.

The J gene is TRBJ1-6, the V gene TRBV2; no definite D call. The germline gives CDR1 SNHLY, CDR2 FYNNEI. V was shortened by 3 bases and J by 7 bases, with 16 bases between the two germline ends. The CDR3 is made up of 16 amino acids. The CDR3 DNA is TGTGCCAGCAGTGATGATTCGAGGTCTGGAAATTCACCCCTCCACTTT. Translation gives CASSDDSRSGNSPLHF.

J is TRBJ1-2 and V is TRBV7-2; possible D gene TRBD1, 6 bases. Germline-derived CDR1 and CDR2 are SGHTA and FQGNSA. V was shortened by 4 bases and J by 8 bases, with 17 bases between the two germline ends. The CDR3 runs to 14 residues. The CDR3 bases are TGTGCCAGCAGCTCTCACGCACAGGGATGGGGCTACACCTTC. Translated: CASSSHAQGWGYTF.

This clone was seen a handful of times. The rearrangement links TRBV6-5 to TRBJ2-7, with 7 bases aligning to TRBD1. The CDR3 has 15 residues. Per germline, CDR1 MNHEY and CDR2 SVGAGI. Germline trimming cut 6 bases from V and 3 bases from J; bases unmatched to any gene: 11. The CDR3 bases are TGTGCCAGCAGATCCGGGACAGAAATATTCTACGAGCAGTACGTC. Amino acids: CASRSGTEIFYEQYV.